Ten or more counts support the clone carrying this T cell receptor beta chain. Sequencing was performed with immunoSEQ multiplex PCR; in TCRdb, only in-frame clones are kept and a portion is missing. The sample includes about half a million clones, 65% to 85% seen only once; the top ten take more than 9.5%. These data are taken from a study of shared clonotypes between healthy human individuals. V shed 3 bases and J shed 4 bases, with 11 bases lying between them. Germline CDR1 MRHNA, CDR2 SNTAGT. The CDR3 has 14 residues. This chain uses TRBV6-4 with TRBJ2-3, with a possible D match to TRBD2 (6 bases). This sequence originates from a woman aged 40 to 55 in good health. Some clones in this sample may be carry-over from other donors' samples. Material: PBMCs. The CDR3 protein is CASSDGGPADTQYF. In DNA, the CDR3 is TGTGCCAGCAGTGATGGAGGGCCGGCAGATACGCAGTATTTT.